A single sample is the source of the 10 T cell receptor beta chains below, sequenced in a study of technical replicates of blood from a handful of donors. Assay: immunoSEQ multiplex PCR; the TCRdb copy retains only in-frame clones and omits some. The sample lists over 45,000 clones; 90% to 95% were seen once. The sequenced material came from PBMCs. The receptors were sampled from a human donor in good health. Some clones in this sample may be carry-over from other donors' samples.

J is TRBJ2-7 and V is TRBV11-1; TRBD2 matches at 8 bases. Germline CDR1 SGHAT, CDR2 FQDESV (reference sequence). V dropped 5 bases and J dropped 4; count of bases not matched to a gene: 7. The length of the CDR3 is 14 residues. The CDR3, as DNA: TGTGCCAGCAGCCTCACGGGACTAGGGTACGAGCAGTACTTC. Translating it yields CASSLTGLGYEQYF.

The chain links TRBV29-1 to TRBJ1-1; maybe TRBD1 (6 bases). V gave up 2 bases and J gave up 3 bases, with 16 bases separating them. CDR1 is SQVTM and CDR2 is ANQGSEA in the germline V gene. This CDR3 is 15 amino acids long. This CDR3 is CSVEPQGFGDTEAFF. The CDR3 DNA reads TGCAGCGTTGAACCGCAGGGGTTCGGGGACACTGAAGCTTTCTTT.

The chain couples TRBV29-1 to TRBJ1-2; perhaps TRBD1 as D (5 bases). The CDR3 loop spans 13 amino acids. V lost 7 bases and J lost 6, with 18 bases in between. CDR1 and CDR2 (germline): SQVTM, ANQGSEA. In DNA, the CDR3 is TGCAGCGCTAAGGCCGGGACTACGGATGGCTACACCTTC. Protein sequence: CSAKAGTTDGYTF.

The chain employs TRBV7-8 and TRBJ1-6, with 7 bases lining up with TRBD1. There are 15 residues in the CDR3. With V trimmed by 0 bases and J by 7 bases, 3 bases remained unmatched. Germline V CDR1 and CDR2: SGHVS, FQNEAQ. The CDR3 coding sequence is TGTGCCAGCAGCTTAGCGCACAGGGGAAATTCACCCCTCCACTTT. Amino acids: CASSLAHRGNSPLHF.

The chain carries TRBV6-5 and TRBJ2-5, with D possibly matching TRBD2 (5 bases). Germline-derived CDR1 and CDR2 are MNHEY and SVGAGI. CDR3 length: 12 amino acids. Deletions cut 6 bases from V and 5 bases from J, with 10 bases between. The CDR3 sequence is CASRGGGETQYF. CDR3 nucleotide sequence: TGTGCCAGCAGGGGCGGAGGCGAGACCCAGTACTTC.

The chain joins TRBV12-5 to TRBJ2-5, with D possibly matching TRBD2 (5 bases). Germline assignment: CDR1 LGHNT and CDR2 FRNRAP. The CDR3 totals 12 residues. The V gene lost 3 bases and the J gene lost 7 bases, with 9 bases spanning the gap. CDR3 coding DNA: TGTGCTAGTGGTTTAGGGAGAGGGACCCAGTACTTC. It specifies CASGLGRGTQYF. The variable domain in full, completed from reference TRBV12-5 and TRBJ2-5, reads DARVTQTPRHKVTEMGQEVTMRCQPILGHNTVFWYRQTMMQGLELLAYFRNRAPLDDSGMPKDRFSAEMPDATLATLKIQPSEPRDSAVYFCASGLGRGTQYFGPGTRLLVL.

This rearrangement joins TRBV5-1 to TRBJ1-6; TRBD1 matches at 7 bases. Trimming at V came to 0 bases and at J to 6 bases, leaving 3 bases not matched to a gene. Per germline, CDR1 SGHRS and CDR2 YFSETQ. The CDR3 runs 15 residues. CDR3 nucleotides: TGCGCCAGCAGCTTGGGGGACAGCCCTAATTCACCCCTCCACTTT. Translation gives CASSLGDSPNSPLHF.

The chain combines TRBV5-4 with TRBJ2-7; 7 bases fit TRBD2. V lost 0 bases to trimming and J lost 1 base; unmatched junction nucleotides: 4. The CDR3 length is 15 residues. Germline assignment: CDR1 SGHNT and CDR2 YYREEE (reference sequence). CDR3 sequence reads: CASSLASGASYEQYF. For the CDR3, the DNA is TGTGCCAGCAGCTTGGCGAGCGGGGCTTCCTACGAGCAGTACTTC. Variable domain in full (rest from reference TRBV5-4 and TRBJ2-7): ETGVTQSPTHLIKTRGQQVTLRCSSQSGHNTVSWYQQALGQGPQFIFQYYREEENGRGNFPPRFSGLQFPNYSSELNVNALELDDSALYLCASSLASGASYEQYFGPGTRLTVT.

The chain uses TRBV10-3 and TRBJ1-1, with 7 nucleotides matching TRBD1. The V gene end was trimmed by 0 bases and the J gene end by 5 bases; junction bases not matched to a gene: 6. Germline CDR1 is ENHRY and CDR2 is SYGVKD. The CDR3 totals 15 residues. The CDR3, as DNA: TGTGCCATCAGTGAGTCCCAGGGGGTGGGGACTGAAGCTTTCTTT. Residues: CAISESQGVGTEAFF.

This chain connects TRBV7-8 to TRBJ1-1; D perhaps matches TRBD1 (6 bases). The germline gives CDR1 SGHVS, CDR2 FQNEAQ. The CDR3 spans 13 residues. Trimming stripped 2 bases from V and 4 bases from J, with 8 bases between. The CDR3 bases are TGTGCCAGCAGCTTAACAGGGACCACTGAAGCTTTCTTT. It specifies CASSLTGTTEAFF.